These 32 T cell receptor beta chains share one sample of origin, sequenced in a study of cytomegalovirus exposure and HLA in healthy donors. 60 Vbeta and 13 Jbeta primers were used in PCR. Profiling relied on immunoSEQ multiplex PCR, and the TCRdb table lists in-frame clones only, not all of them. The sample lists some 140,000 clones; less than 85% were seen once. Sequences were obtained from PBMCs. Receptors originate from a man aged 35 to 55 in good health and CMV-seronegative.

The chain employs TRBV4-2 and TRBJ2-1, with no clear D. V was cut by 4 bases and J by 3 bases, with 10 bases left in between. This CDR3 has 14 residues. The germline V gene has CDR1 LGHNA and CDR2 YNFKEQ. DNA of the CDR3: TGTGCCAGCAGCCCCACGGCTAGCTACAATGAGCAGTTCTTC. It is translated as CASSPTASYNEQFF.

The gene calls are TRBV7-6 and TRBJ2-5, with 7 bases lining up with TRBD1. V lost 5 bases and J lost 8; bases outside the gene matches: 8. CDR1 and CDR2 from the germline V gene are SGHVS and FNYEAQ. This CDR3 is built from 13 residues. CDR3 in amino acids: CASSLQTGITQYF. Written as DNA, the CDR3 is TGTGCCAGCAGCCTGCAGACAGGGATAACCCAGTACTTC.

The genes are TRBV11-2 and TRBJ2-3; a possible D gene is TRBD2 (6 bases). CDR1 SGHAT and CDR2 FQNNGV come from the germline V gene. V dropped 2 bases and J dropped 3 bases, with 18 bases sitting between them. The CDR3 runs to 17 residues. DNA of the CDR3: TGTGCCAGCAGCTTAAAGACTAGGCCAATGGGGACAGATACGCAGTATTTT. Protein product: CASSLKTRPMGTDTQYF. The entire variable domain, with the rest obtained from reference TRBV11-2 and TRBJ2-3, is as follows: EAGVAQSPRYKIIEKRQSVAFWCNPISGHATLYWYQQILGQGPKLLIQFQNNGVVDDSQLPKDRFSAERLKGVDSTLKIQPAKLEDSAVYLCASSLKTRPMGTDTQYFGPGTRLTVL.

The rearrangement joins TRBV18 to TRBJ1-1, with TRBD1 matching 8 bases. J gave up 1 base and V 6 bases, and 4 bases lay outside the gene matches. The germline gives CDR1 KGHSH, CDR2 LQKENI. The CDR3 extends over 14 amino acids. CDR3 sequence reads: CASSRDRGNTEAFF. CDR3 nucleotides: TGTGCCAGCTCGCGCGACAGGGGGAACACTGAAGCTTTCTTT.

The chain joins TRBV28 to TRBJ2-3; 11 bases match TRBD2. Germline V gives CDR1 MDHEN, CDR2 SYDVKM. V gave up 6 bases and J gave up 4 bases; unmatched junction bases: 9. The CDR3 sequence is 16 residues long. The CDR3 DNA sequence: TGTGCCAGCAGCATCATAGCGGGGGGGCTGGCAGATACGCAGTATTTT. It translates to CASSIIAGGLADTQYF.

The chain is built from TRBV11-2 and TRBJ2-7, with 7 bases fitting TRBD2. The length of the CDR3 is 16 residues. Per germline, CDR1 SGHAT and CDR2 FQNNGV. V was clipped by 1 base and J by 3 bases; unmatched bases: 9. The CDR3 nucleotides read TGTGCCAGCAGCTTAGGTCTCGGGAGGAACGGCTACGAGCAGTACTTC. Translation gives CASSLGLGRNGYEQYF.

The chain is built from TRBV27 and TRBJ1-1; 8 positions agree with TRBD1. V lost 8 bases to trimming and J lost 5 bases; unmatched junction nucleotides: 10. The CDR3 sequence is 14 residues long. The germline CDR1 and CDR2 sequences are MNHEY and SMNVEV (reference sequence). CDR3 coding DNA: TGTGCCAGCGGGCACCTACAGGGGGGGACTGAAGCTTTCTTT. This translates into CASGHLQGGTEAFF.

The rearrangement joins TRBV7-2 to TRBJ2-5; 13 bases are shared with TRBD2. CDR1 is SGHTA, CDR2 FQGNSA, per germline. The CDR3 runs 16 residues. J was trimmed by 1 base and V by 1 base; bases with no gene match: 0. CDR3 in amino acids: CASSLGTSGGQETQYF. The CDR3, as DNA: TGTGCCAGCAGCTTAGGGACTAGCGGGGGCCAAGAGACCCAGTACTTC.

This clone came up once. The chain carries TRBV14 and TRBJ2-2, with D tentatively TRBD2 (5 bases). The ends were cut back, 0 bases at V and 0 bases at J, with 8 bases in the middle. The CDR3 spans 16 residues. Germline values: CDR1 SGHDN, CDR2 FVKESK. DNA for the CDR3: TGTGCCAGCAGCCAAGAAACCGGGACGAACACCGGGGAGCTGTTTTTT. Translation gives CASSQETGTNTGELFF. Full variable domain (rest looked up from reference TRBV14 and TRBJ2-2): EAGVTQFPSHSVIEKGQTVTLRCDPISGHDNLYWYRRVMGKEIKFLLHFVKESKQDESGMPNNRFLAERTGGTYSTLKVQPAELEDSGVYFCASSQETGTNTGELFFGEGSRLTVL.

J is TRBJ1-2 and V is TRBV12-2. TRBV12-2 is flagged as a pseudogene. The CDR3 spans 14 residues. As DNA, the CDR3 is TGTGCAAGTCGCTTAGGTTCCGGGGGGGATGGCTACACCTTC. It encodes CASRLGSGGDGYTF.

The rearrangement uses TRBV7-9 and TRBJ2-1; 7 nucleotides match TRBD2. J was trimmed by 0 bases and V by 4 bases; bases with no gene match: 3. Germline loops: CDR1 SEHNR, CDR2 FQNEAQ (reference sequence). CDR3 length: 15 amino acids. Here the CDR3 reads CASSSSGDSYNEQFF. CDR3 sequence (DNA): TGTGCCAGCAGCTCTAGCGGAGACTCCTACAATGAGCAGTTCTTC. Full variable domain (rest looked up from reference TRBV7-9 and TRBJ2-1): DTGVSQNPRHKITKRGQNVTFRCDPISEHNRLYWYRQTLGQGPEFLTYFQNEAQLEKSRLLSDRFSAERPKGSFSTLEIQRTEQGDSAMYLCASSSSGDSYNEQFFGPGTRLTVL.

The chain couples TRBV19 to TRBJ2-1; 14 positions agree with TRBD2. The CDR3 runs 16 residues. V shed 6 bases and J 6 bases; nucleotides not matched to a gene: 7. CDR1 is LNHDA, CDR2 SQIVND, per germline (reference sequence). In DNA, the CDR3 is TGTGCCAGTAGCCTACTCGGACTAGCGGGAGGCAATGAGCAGTTCTTC. This sequence encodes CASSLLGLAGGNEQFF.

The rearrangement joins TRBV28 to TRBJ2-7, with 10 positions matching TRBD2. The CDR3 is made up of 16 amino acids. V was clipped by 6 bases and J by 4 bases; unmatched bases: 12. Germline CDR1 and CDR2: MDHEN and SYDVKM. CDR3: CASSNVGTSGEYEQYF. The CDR3, as DNA: TGTGCCAGCAGCAACGTTGGCACTAGCGGGGAGTACGAGCAGTACTTC. Drawing the rest from reference TRBV28 and TRBJ2-7, the complete variable domain is DVKVTQSSRYLVKRTGEKVFLECVQDMDHENMFWYRQDPGLGLRLIYFSYDVKMKEKGDIPEGYSVSREKKERFSLILESASTNQTSMYLCASSNVGTSGEYEQYFGPGTRLTVT.

The rearrangement joins TRBV11-2 to TRBJ2-3; D possibly corresponds to TRBD2 (5 bases). Trimming shortened V by 1 base and J by 4 bases, and 6 bases separated the two germline ends. Looked up from germline, CDR1 is SGHAT and CDR2 is FQNNGV. CDR3 length: 13 residues. The CDR3, as DNA: TGTGCCAGCAGCTTAGTACTAGCAGATACGCAGTATTTT. This encodes CASSLVLADTQYF.

This clone was seen a single time. The V call is TRBV7-9, the J call TRBJ2-7; 10 positions match TRBD1. This CDR3 has 17 residues. V trimming: 1 base; J trimming: 5 bases; junction bases outside the gene matches: 11. In germline, CDR1 is SEHNR, CDR2 FQNEAQ (reference sequence). As DNA, the CDR3 is TGTGCCAGCAGCTTAGGCCGAGTGGGGACAGGGGAAAACGAGCAGTACTTC. Translating it yields CASSLGRVGTGENEQYF.

This clone was observed a few times. The chain links TRBV19 to TRBJ2-3; D possibly corresponds to TRBD1 (6 bases). Germline CDR1 LNHDA, CDR2 SQIVND (reference sequence). The CDR3 spans 15 residues. V gave up 5 bases and J gave up 3 bases, with 15 bases separating them. CDR3 nucleotides: TGTGCCAGTAGTTTCAACACAGGGCTGACAGATACGCAGTATTTT. The encoded protein is CASSFNTGLTDTQYF.

This clone was picked up one time. The CDR3 DNA reads TGTGCCAGAAGCTTCTGGACAGGGGAGGGTCACACTGAAGCTTTCTTT. Translation gives CARSFWTGEGHTEAFF. V gene TRBV5-3 combines with J gene TRBJ1-1; 9 nucleotides agree with TRBD1. Being an ORF, TRBV5-3 has a function that is uncertain. V lost 2 bases and J lost 3; bases outside the gene matches: 8. The CDR3 runs to 16 residues.

This chain links TRBV19 with TRBJ2-7; 9 bases fit TRBD1. The CDR3 sequence is 14 residues long. V lost 9 bases and J lost 2; bases outside the gene matches: 8. The germline V gene has CDR1 LNHDA and CDR2 SQIVND (reference sequence). The CDR3 DNA is TGTGCCAGCCGACGGACAGGGGCCACCTACGAGCAGTACTTC. Protein: CASRRTGATYEQYF.

The chain combines TRBV5-6 with TRBJ2-3; 10 bases match TRBD1. Germline CDR1 and CDR2: SGHDT and YYEEEE. Unmatched junction bases numbered 6, after V lost 2 bases and J lost 0 bases. CDR3 size: 17 residues. The CDR3 nucleotides read TGTGCCAGCAGCTTCGACAGGGGGCCGACTAGCACAGATACGCAGTATTTT. It translates to CASSFDRGPTSTDTQYF.

This chain uses TRBV5-1 with TRBJ2-1, with TRBD1 matching 9 bases. This CDR3 comprises 14 residues. Germline V gene sequence: CDR1 SGHRS, CDR2 YFSETQ. Unmatched junction bases numbered 8, after V lost 4 bases and J lost 9 bases. The CDR3 spells CASSAGQGGPEQFF. DNA of the CDR3: TGCGCCAGCAGCGCGGGACAGGGTGGGCCTGAGCAGTTCTTC.

This chain links TRBV18 with TRBJ1-3; a possible D gene is TRBD1 (5 bases). The CDR3 runs 15 residues. Germline-derived CDR1 and CDR2 are KGHSH and LQKENI. V was trimmed by 3 bases and J by 0 bases, leaving 9 bases between them. The CDR3 loop reads CASSPSGDSGNTIYF. CDR3 DNA: TGTGCCAGCTCACCTTCGGGGGACTCTGGAAACACCATATATTTT.

V gene TRBV7-2 combines with J gene TRBJ1-1; 8 nucleotides agree with TRBD1. CDR3 length equals 15 residues. The V segment lost 4 bases and the J segment 4 bases; nucleotides outside the gene matches: 8. The V gene's germline CDR1 is SGHTA and CDR2 FQGNSA. The CDR3 loop is CASSSQGALGTEAFF. In DNA form, the CDR3 reads TGTGCCAGCAGCTCTCAGGGGGCTTTGGGCACTGAAGCTTTCTTT. Full variable domain (missing parts from reference TRBV7-2 and TRBJ1-1): GAGVSQSPSNKVTEKGKDVELRCDPISGHTALYWYRQSLGQGLEFLIYFQGNSAPDKSGLPSDRFSAERTGGSVSTLTIQRTQQEDSAVYLCASSSQGALGTEAFFGQGTRLTVV.

The rearrangement links TRBV7-8 to TRBJ2-5; D remains unclear. The J call is uncertain, as TRBJ2-7 better fits the DNA end. This CDR3 contains 13 residues. CDR1 is SGHVS and CDR2 is FQNEAQ in the germline V gene. DNA of the CDR3: TGTGCCAGCAGCTTAGCGCCAGGCTACGAGCAGTACTTC. It specifies CASSLAPGYEQYF.

This clone appeared once. The chain uses TRBV7-9 and TRBJ2-7; D call uncertain. Looked up from germline, CDR1 is SEHNR and CDR2 is FQNEAQ (reference sequence). V shed 5 bases and J shed 4 bases, with 6 bases lying between them. The CDR3 covers 11 residues. The CDR3 bases are TGTGCCAGCAGCCCCCATTACGAGCAGTACTTC. Amino acids: CASSPHYEQYF.

On this clone itself: Additional DNA sequences in this sample encode the identical CDR3. This chain uses TRBV29-1 with TRBJ1-2; D gene ambiguous. CDR3 size: 11 residues. Trimming cost V 7 bases and J 2 bases, with 8 bases left between them. The germline V gene has CDR1 SQVTM and CDR2 ANQGSEA. The CDR3 coding sequence is TGCAGCGGAGGAGCCAACTATGGCTACACCTTC. Protein: CSGGANYGYTF.

This sequence joins TRBV7-2 and TRBJ2-5; D is uncertain. Trimming took 4 bases from V and 1 from J, leaving 7 bases between them. The CDR3 spans 13 residues. Germline V gene lookup returns CDR1 SGHTA and CDR2 FQGNSA. As DNA, the CDR3 is TGTGCCAGCAGCTCCCAGATCCAAGAGACCCAGTACTTC. Translating gives CASSSQIQETQYF.

This clone has more than one count but fewer than ten. The V gene is TRBV7-2, the J gene TRBJ2-2, with unresolved D. The CDR3 loop spans 15 amino acids. Germline CDR1 is SGHTA and CDR2 is FQGNSA. Deletions cut 5 bases from V and 1 base from J, with 11 bases between. In DNA form, the CDR3 reads TGTGCCAGCAGCGAGCTCGTGTGGAACACCGGGGAGCTGTTTTTT. It yields the protein CASSELVWNTGELFF.

The genes are TRBV7-2 and TRBJ2-7; 10 bases fit TRBD1. This CDR3 has 15 amino acids. With 5 bases clipped from V and 0 bases from J, the junction kept 4 bases outside the gene matches. Per germline, CDR1 SGHTA and CDR2 FQGNSA. The CDR3 sequence is CASSADRGFSYEQYF. The CDR3 DNA reads as TGTGCCAGCAGCGCGGACAGGGGGTTCTCCTACGAGCAGTACTTC.

The chain's CDR3 is CASSLGTGVTGELFF. The CDR3 DNA reads as TGTGCCAGCAGTTTGGGTACAGGGGTCACCGGGGAGCTGTTTTTT. This chain links TRBV27 with TRBJ2-2; 7 bases match TRBD1. Germline V gene data show CDR1 as MNHEY and CDR2 as SMNVEV (reference sequence). With 3 bases clipped from V and 4 bases from J, the junction kept 5 bases outside the gene matches. This CDR3 is built from 15 residues.

The rearrangement joins TRBV27 to TRBJ2-5; D unclear. The CDR3 contains 15 residues. V was shortened by 0 bases and J by 5 bases, with 13 bases between the two germline ends. Germline CDR1 is MNHEY and CDR2 is SMNVEV (reference sequence). The CDR3 spells CASSLSIGRWETQYF. CDR3 sequence (DNA): TGTGCCAGCAGTTTATCGATCGGCAGGTGGGAGACCCAGTACTTC.

This chain uses TRBV20-1 with TRBJ1-2, with D hard to call. Looked up from germline, CDR1 is DFQATT and CDR2 is SNEGSKA (reference sequence). The ends were cut back, 3 bases at V and 8 bases at J, with 10 bases in the middle. CDR3 length: 11 amino acids. The CDR3 sequence is CSASFREGYTF. For the CDR3, the DNA is TGCAGTGCTAGTTTTCGGGAAGGCTACACCTTC.

The gene calls are TRBV6-5 and TRBJ2-3; 12 nucleotides align to TRBD2. Germline loops: CDR1 MNHEY, CDR2 SVGAGI. Trimming at V came to 6 bases and at J to 6 bases, leaving 1 base not matched to a gene. The CDR3 runs to 13 residues. The CDR3 sequence is CASRTSGSDTQYF. The CDR3 DNA follows: TGTGCCAGCAGGACTAGCGGGAGTGATACGCAGTATTTT.